Sequencing of this TCR beta chain was carried out in a study of metastatic and nonmetastatic thyroid tumors (dated by TCRdb to about 2020). With regard to the full study: For patients with malignant and with benign thyroid disease, the researchers compared repertoires between peripheral blood samples and tumor or nodule tissue samples. General study outcomes and caveats: In both blood and tumor samples, TCR beta diversity was reported to be significantly higher in malignant tumors than in benign nodules.

None of the patients had been given any treatment before thyroid surgery. The study retrospectively analysed patient clinical samples collected from the early 2010s to the late 2010s using T-cell receptor beta sequencing. Notes on this clone: Its cognate antigen has yet to be identified. The record has no base qualities; no much larger clone is one base away.

The library came from PCR. Sequencing used an Illumina HiSeq 4000. The TCR beta-chain CDR3 region of each patient was profiled by high-throughput sequencing. Turning to the authors' computational methods: The researchers built a classifier to tell apart papillary thyroid cancer patients with distant metastasis, based on CDR3 differences among clinicopathological groups. Repertoire diversity was assessed with the Shannon index, and tumor-blood repertoire similarity with the Morisita-Horn index. TCRdb cleaned the public reads at Q25 with fastp, built clones with MiXCR and kept in-frame beta chains. The V and J calls were determined by TCRdb, not by the authors. A total of about 27,000 clones appear in this sample, 15% to 20% of them only once. About 5.7% of the sample goes to the ten largest clones. The germline V and J ends show losses of 0 bases and 5 bases respectively, and no gene match explains 6 bases of the junction. CDR1 and CDR2, per the germline V gene (reference sequence), are DFQATT and SNEGSKA. The CDR3 spans 15 residues, from the cysteine through the phenylalanine. Of all the DNA, just the CDR3 is kept, 45 bases in frame from base 1.

The V and J segments used are TRBV20-1 and TRBJ2-7, with 11 junctional bases fitting TRBD2. The sequenced sample was blood. The receptor's source is a male donor with papillary thyroid cancer or a benign thyroid nodule (not recorded which). Some clones in this sample may be carry-over from other donors' samples. The CDR3 is CSAREGLAGGHEQYF. The nucleotide sequence reads TGCAGTGCTAGAGAGGGGCTAGCGGGAGGTCACGAGCAGTACTTC.